A selection of T cell receptor beta chains follows, all from one sample in a study of T-cell reconstitution after alpha-beta-depleted transplantation in children. TCRdb analysed the PCR reads with MiXCR anew, one entry per CDR3 protein. The table records around 300,000 distinct CDR3 sequences, over 7% of them present only once. This specimen was peripheral blood, taken 360 days after TCRalphabeta/CD19-depleted stem cell transplant. The receptors come from a female patient between 2 and 15 years old who had a stem cell transplant for Fanconi anemia, so the T cells may come from the graft donor. Both conserved end residues are trimmed from each CDR3. The D gene is left open where the match is weak.

J,D,length,V,CDR3
TRBJ2-5,TRBD2,15,TRBV4-3,ASSQEPAGGLQETQY
TRBJ2-5,TRBD2,13,TRBV20-1,SASVPAGIQETQY
TRBJ2-7,-,13,TRBV4-3,ASSQDEGPGGEQY
TRBJ2-7,-,11,TRBV24-1,ATSSTASYEQY
TRBJ1-1,-,12,TRBV5-1,ASSLALTPTEAF
TRBJ2-1,-,13,TRBV4-2,ASSQDWLGPNEQF
TRBJ2-2,-,15,TRBV7-3,ASSLTAGLFPPGELF
TRBJ1-4,TRBD1,13,TRBV6-1,ASMTGASEGEKLF
TRBJ1-3,-,11,TRBV10-3,AVGMISGNTIY
TRBJ2-1,-,11,TRBV6-5,ASSYGRANEQF
TRBJ2-5,TRBD2,13,TRBV9,ASSVDSGIQETQY
TRBJ2-2,TRBD1,13,TRBV25-1,ASSELGQPTGELF
TRBJ2-1,TRBD2,15,TRBV7-6,ASSLRTSSSSYNEQF
TRBJ2-7,-,9,TRBV7-2,ASSFSYEQY
TRBJ1-6,TRBD1,14,TRBV28,ASRSPSGTGNSPLH
TRBJ2-2,-,15,TRBV9,ASSVAVVGAGTGELF
TRBJ2-1,TRBD2,14,TRBV5-5,ASIQLVGGEYNEQF
TRBJ1-1,-,14,TRBV5-1,ASRRAAGRGNTEAF
TRBJ2-3,-,8,TRBV2,ASTRDTQY
TRBJ2-3,TRBD2,13,TRBV20-1,CARTDSGNTDTQY
TRBJ2-5,-,15,TRBV7-9,ASSPLLMTSLGETQY
TRBJ2-3,-,12,TRBV15,ATSRDRSADTQY
TRBJ1-2,TRBD1,11,TRBV7-8,ASSETGERGYT
TRBJ2-2,TRBD1,13,TRBV10-3,AISEGRGQIGELF
TRBJ1-3,-,11,TRBV5-1,ASSLGSGNTIY
TRBJ1-1,-,10,TRBV7-2,ASSFIRAEAF
TRBJ2-3,-,11,TRBV2,ATDGSTTDTQY
TRBJ1-2,-,13,TRBV12-3/TRBV12-4,ASSLREGTNYGYT
TRBJ2-3,TRBD2,15,TRBV6-1,ASSPPPGAGGPDTQY
TRBJ2-6,TRBD2,16,TRBV15,ATTSIAGLFPGANVLT